Reported below is one T cell receptor beta chain. Clones were read by immunoSEQ multiplex PCR, and TCRdb kept only the in-frame ones, dropping some. The data show roughly 140,000 clones, more than 70% seen once. Per the germline V gene, CDR1 is SGHRS and CDR2 is YFSETQ. This CDR3 spans 15 amino acids. The ends lost 3 bases at V and 2 bases at J; junction bases unmatched: 7. These data originate in a study of blood T cell repertoires in COVID-19. The chain is built from TRBV5-1 and TRBJ1-1; 7 bases match TRBD1. The sample taken for sequencing was peripheral blood. The sequence came from a human donor in a cohort sampled during active COVID-19. The CDR3 nucleotides are TGCGCCAGCAGCTCGTGGACAGGAGTAAACACTGAAGCTTTCTTT. Translated, it gives CASSSWTGVNTEAFF.